This T cell receptor beta chain was sequenced for a study of radiation and T cells in renal cell carcinoma. The CDR3 is 12 amino acids. Germline V lookup: CDR1 SGDLS, CDR2 YYNGEE. Deletions cut 0 bases from V and 8 bases from J, with 6 bases between. Profiling relied on immunoSEQ multiplex PCR, and the TCRdb table lists in-frame clones only, not all of them. Of about 140,000 clones in the sample, about 88% were seen once. Time point of the sample: blood 4 weeks post-SBRT, at nephrectomy. Treatment described: 15 Gy SBRT to primary tumor, nephrectomy 4 weeks later. The rearrangement links TRBV9 to TRBJ2-1, with D unresolved. The sample in question was blood, obtained from a patient whose treatment included radiotherapy and nephrectomy. The sequence was obtained from a woman between 50 and 59 years old with renal cell carcinoma. CDR3 in DNA: TGTGCCAGCAGCGTAGTATGGGATGAGCAGTTCTTC. This translates into CASSVVWDEQFF.